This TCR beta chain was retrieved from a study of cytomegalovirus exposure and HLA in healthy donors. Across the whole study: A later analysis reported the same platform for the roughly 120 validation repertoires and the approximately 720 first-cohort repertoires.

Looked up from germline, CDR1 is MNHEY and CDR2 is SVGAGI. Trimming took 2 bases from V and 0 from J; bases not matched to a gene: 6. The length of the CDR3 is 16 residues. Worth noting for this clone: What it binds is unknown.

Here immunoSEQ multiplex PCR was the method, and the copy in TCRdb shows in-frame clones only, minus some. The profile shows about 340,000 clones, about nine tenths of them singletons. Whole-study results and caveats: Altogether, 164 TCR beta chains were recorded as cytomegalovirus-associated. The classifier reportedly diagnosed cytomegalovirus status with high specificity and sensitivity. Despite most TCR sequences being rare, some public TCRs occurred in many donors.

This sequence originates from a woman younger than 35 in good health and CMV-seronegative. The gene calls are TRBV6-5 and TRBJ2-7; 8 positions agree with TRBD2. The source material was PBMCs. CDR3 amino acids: CASSYGSLADSYEQYF. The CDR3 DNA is TGTGCCAGCAGTTACGGTTCACTAGCGGACTCCTACGAGCAGTACTTC.